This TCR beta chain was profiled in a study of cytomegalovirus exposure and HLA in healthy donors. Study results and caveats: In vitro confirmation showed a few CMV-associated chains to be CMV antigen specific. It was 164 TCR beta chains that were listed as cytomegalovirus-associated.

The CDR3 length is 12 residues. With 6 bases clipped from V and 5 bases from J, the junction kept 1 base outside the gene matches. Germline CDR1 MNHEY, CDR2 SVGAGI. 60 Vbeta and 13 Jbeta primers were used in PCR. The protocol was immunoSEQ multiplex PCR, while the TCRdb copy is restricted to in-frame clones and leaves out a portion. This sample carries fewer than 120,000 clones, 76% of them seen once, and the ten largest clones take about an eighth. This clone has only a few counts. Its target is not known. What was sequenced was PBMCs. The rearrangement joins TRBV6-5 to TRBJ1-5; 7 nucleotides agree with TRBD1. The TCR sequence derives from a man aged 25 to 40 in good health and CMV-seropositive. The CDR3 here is CASRGGDQPQHF. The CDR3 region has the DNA TGTGCCAGCAGAGGGGGCGATCAGCCCCAGCATTTT.